A selection of T cell receptor beta chains follows, all from one sample in a study of spatial heterogeneity in lung cancer. From the 5' RACE reads, TCRdb called clonotypes with MiXCR, one entry per CDR3 protein. The data show tens of thousands of distinct CDR3 sequences, less than 15% seen once. Source: PBMCs, taken at surgery. These TCRs come from a male donor with early-stage non-small cell lung cancer. Both conserved end residues are trimmed from each CDR3.

TRBV7-2,TRBJ2-5,11,ASSPGGGVTQY
TRBV11-2,TRBJ2-7,11,ASSRTGNYEQY
TRBV29-1,TRBJ2-1,11,SVNTGSRDEQF
TRBV21-1,TRBJ2-7,15,ASSKGPGHWNRCEQY
TRBV18,TRBJ2-7,12,ASSPRPGLGPQY
TRBV20-1,TRBJ1-2,15,SARDPSLRTGNYGYT
TRBV28,TRBJ2-3,10,ASKGSTDTQY
TRBV29-1,TRBJ1-3,11,SVVEGDGNTIY
TRBV12-3/TRBV12-4,TRBJ2-1,11,ASSLGGVNEQF
TRBV7-9,TRBJ2-1,10,ASSLLRDEQF
TRBV12-3/TRBV12-4,TRBJ2-1,14,ASSFASTRPYSEQF
TRBV3-1,TRBJ2-2,11,ASSQGGLGELF
TRBV6-2/TRBV6-3,TRBJ1-3,13,ASGFDLYSGNTIY